This T cell receptor (beta chain) was identified in a study of T cells in tuberculosis. About the research overall: This South African cohort compared adolescents with or without latent tuberculosis against adults with active tuberculosis. Samples predate treatment or fall within its first 7 days.

Time point of the sample: new active TB diagnosis, blood taken before or within 7 days of starting treatment. Included patients were adults of at least 18, HIV-seronegative, South African. Confirmation came from sputum smear and/or culture positivity for M. tuberculosis. Germline V CDR1 and CDR2: MGHRA, YSYEKL. This CDR3 region has 16 residues. This clone was seen just once. One end of the junction is discordant with germline, which a read error may explain. Data came from immunoSEQ multiplex PCR; TCRdb stores just in-frame clones and leaves some out. The sample has about 38,000 clones, approximately 94% seen once.

The V call is TRBV4-1, the J call TRBJ2-7; 8 nucleotides line up with TRBD2. The clonotype originates from an adult with tuberculosis. Sequencing used PBMCs, obtained at tuberculosis diagnosis. CDR3 residues: CASSQDISGDSYGQYF. In DNA, the CDR3 is TGCGCCAGCAGCCAAGACATTAGCGGGGATTCCTACGGGCAGTACTTC.